The 21 T cell receptor beta chains below all came from one sample that was sequenced in a study of PD-1 blockade in classical Hodgkin lymphoma. TCRdb's copy holds only in-frame clones and misses some; the assay was immunoSEQ multiplex PCR. The data contain almost 95,000 clones, approximately 86% of them seen just once; the ten biggest clones take up about a sixth. Described time point: cycle 4 day 1 (C4D1), after around six weeks of nivolumab. Each patient relapsed following autologous stem cell transplantation, and prior brentuximab vedotin exposure differed. The specimen comprised peripheral blood mononuclear cells (PBMCs), sampled before the fourth cycle of nivolumab. These receptors came from a human donor with classical Hodgkin lymphoma.

This clone was observed a single time. The V gene is TRBV6-5, the J gene TRBJ2-3; D possibly corresponds to TRBD2 (6 bases). V was clipped by 8 bases and J by 3 bases, with 12 bases between them. CDR1 and CDR2 from the germline V gene are MNHEY and SVGAGI. The CDR3 is 13 amino acids. As DNA, the CDR3 is TGTGCCAGCTCCGGGACTCTAACAGATACGCAGTATTTT. It specifies CASSGTLTDTQYF.

This chain links TRBV10-3 with TRBJ2-7; 11 bases fit TRBD1. This CDR3 has 14 residues. Losses at the gene ends were 8 bases for V and 4 bases for J; bases not matched to a gene: 7. The V gene's germline CDR1 is ENHRY and CDR2 SYGVKD. CDR3 sequence reads: CAIGDRDRGYEQYF. The CDR3 region has the DNA TGTGCCATCGGGGACAGGGACAGGGGGTACGAGCAGTACTTC.

This rearrangement joins TRBV7-9 to TRBJ2-7; 10 nucleotides match TRBD1. The length of the CDR3 is 14 residues. The V gene end was trimmed by 5 bases and the J gene end by 6 bases; junction bases not matched to a gene: 7. CDR1 and CDR2 (germline): SEHNR, FQNEAQ (reference sequence). CDR3 bases: TGTGCCAGCAGCCTGTCCGACAGGGGGCTCGAGCAGTACTTC. Amino acids: CASSLSDRGLEQYF. Filled out from reference TRBV7-9 and TRBJ2-7, the complete variable domain reads DTGVSQNPRHKITKRGQNVTFRCDPISEHNRLYWYRQTLGQGPEFLTYFQNEAQLEKSRLLSDRFSAERPKGSFSTLEIQRTEQGDSAMYLCASSLSDRGLEQYFGPGTRLTVT.

The chain combines TRBV7-2 with TRBJ2-5; 12 nucleotides align to TRBD2. Germline CDR1 SGHTA, CDR2 FQGNSA. The CDR3 consists of 14 residues. With 7 bases clipped from V and 5 bases from J, the junction kept 5 bases outside the gene matches. The CDR3 DNA reads as TGTGCCAGCACCGGGACTAGCGGGTGGGAGACCCAGTACTTC. This sequence encodes CASTGTSGWETQYF.

The chain couples TRBV10-3 to TRBJ2-2; D might be TRBD1 (5 bases). The CDR3 spans 13 residues. The V end lost 6 bases, the J end lost 4 bases, and 9 bases lay between the germline ends. Germline CDR1 and CDR2: ENHRY and SYGVKD. CDR3 in amino acids: CAISRVGTGELFF. The CDR3, as DNA: TGTGCCATCAGCAGGGTGGGCACCGGGGAGCTGTTTTTT.

This clone is medium-sized (0.01 to 0.1%) within its sample. The V and J genes are TRBV9 and TRBJ2-1; 9 nucleotides line up with TRBD2. V was clipped by 4 bases and J by 9 bases; unmatched bases: 11. Per the germline V gene, CDR1 is SGDLS and CDR2 is YYNGEE. The CDR3 loop spans 15 amino acids. The CDR3 is CASSSRFAGGGEQFF. Here the CDR3 DNA reads TGTGCCAGCAGCTCTCGTTTTGCGGGAGGGGGTGAGCAGTTCTTC.

This clone has just a few counts. V usage is TRBV5-1 and J usage is TRBJ1-1; D not resolved. V lost 5 bases to trimming and J lost 0 bases, with 8 bases between them. This CDR3 comprises 13 residues. The germline V gene encodes CDR1 SGHRS and CDR2 YFSETQ. The CDR3 nucleotides read TGCGCCAGCAGGGAAAGTCTGAACACTGAAGCTTTCTTT. Amino acids: CASRESLNTEAFF.

Written as DNA, the CDR3 is TGTGCCAGCAGCCAAGCTCTCTCCGTGCCAGGGACTGGAAACACCATATATTTT. Translated: CASSQALSVPGTGNTIYF. The V call is TRBV4-2, the J call TRBJ1-3, with D maybe TRBD1 (5 bases). Germline V gives CDR1 LGHNA, CDR2 YNFKEQ. Trimming pared 1 base from V and 2 bases from J, leaving 18 bases between. This CDR3 comprises 18 residues.

The chain couples TRBV19 to TRBJ2-4, with TRBD2 identical over 12 bases. The CDR3 is 18 amino acids. CDR1 and CDR2 from the germline V gene are LNHDA and SQIVND (reference sequence). V gave up 1 base and J gave up 3 bases; unmatched junction bases: 7. The CDR3 protein is CASSIAATSGSHKNIQYF. In nucleotides, the CDR3 is TGTGCCAGTAGTATAGCGGCGACTAGCGGGAGTCACAAAAACATTCAGTACTTC.

This sequence joins TRBV5-6 and TRBJ1-1; perhaps TRBD1 as D (5 bases). The CDR3 covers 15 residues. CDR1 SGHDT and CDR2 YYEEEE come from the germline V gene. Trimming shortened V by 3 bases and J by 2 bases, and 14 bases separated the two germline ends. The CDR3 spells CASSSPQEENTEAFF. In DNA form, the CDR3 reads TGTGCCAGCAGCTCCCCACAGGAGGAAAACACTGAAGCTTTCTTT.

This clone was detected a few times. The chain is built from TRBV10-3 and TRBJ2-1, with TRBD1 matching over 10 bases. Trimming removed 6 bases from V and 3 bases from J; junction bases left unmatched: 2. This CDR3 spans 14 amino acids. CDR1 and CDR2 (germline): ENHRY, SYGVKD. The DNA of the CDR3 is TGTGCCATCAGCGGACAGGGGGACTACAATGAGCAGTTCTTC. The encoded protein is CAISGQGDYNEQFF.

The chain links TRBV19 to TRBJ2-1; the match to TRBD2 covers 10 bases. This CDR3 has 13 residues. J gave up 6 bases and V 6 bases, and 2 bases lay outside the gene matches. From germline, CDR1 is LNHDA and CDR2 SQIVND (reference sequence). In DNA form, the CDR3 reads TGTGCCAGTAGCGGACTAGCGGCCAATGAGCAGTTCTTC. This translates into CASSGLAANEQFF.

The chain uses TRBV27 and TRBJ2-2; tentatively, D is TRBD2 (6 bases). The CDR3 has 18 residues. Germline V gene sequence: CDR1 MNHEY, CDR2 SMNVEV (reference sequence). Trimming took off 7 bases at V and 0 bases at J, with 21 bases between the two ends. This CDR3 reads CASTPFAGPFANTGELFF. In DNA, the CDR3 is TGTGCCAGCACACCATTTGCGGGACCCTTCGCGAACACCGGGGAGCTGTTTTTT.

The rearrangement uses TRBV5-1 and TRBJ2-2; the match to TRBD2 covers 9 bases. Germline V gene lookup returns CDR1 SGHRS and CDR2 YFSETQ. With V trimmed by 0 bases and J by 4 bases, 4 bases remained unmatched. CDR3 length: 16 amino acids. In DNA, the CDR3 is TGCGCCAGCAGCTTGGGGGCTAGCGGGGCCACCGGGGAGCTGTTTTTT. It encodes CASSLGASGATGELFF.

The J gene is TRBJ1-4, the V gene TRBV10-3, with D possibly matching TRBD1 (5 bases). Germline V gene data show CDR1 as ENHRY and CDR2 as SYGVKD. The V and J ends lost 3 bases and 6 bases respectively, with 11 bases between them. The CDR3 has 14 amino acids. In DNA, the CDR3 is TGTGCCATCAGTGAAGGGACGCTTTATGAAAAACTGTTTTTT. Residues: CAISEGTLYEKLFF.

The genes are TRBV7-2 and TRBJ2-3; 9 nucleotides line up with TRBD2. The V segment lost 0 bases and the J segment 6 bases; nucleotides outside the gene matches: 7. CDR3 size: 16 residues. Per germline, CDR1 SGHTA and CDR2 FQGNSA. Here the CDR3 reads CASSLAGGRAGDTQYF. CDR3 nucleotide sequence: TGTGCCAGCAGCTTAGCCGGCGGGAGGGCCGGGGATACGCAGTATTTT.

V gene TRBV4-3 combines with J gene TRBJ1-1; possibly TRBD1 for D (6 bases). Germline CDR1 and CDR2: LGHNA and YSLEER. Trimming stripped 4 bases from V and 2 bases from J, with 17 bases between. The CDR3 covers 16 residues. The CDR3 DNA reads TGCGCCAGCAGCCTCCGACGGGGGGCGGAAAACACTGAAGCTTTCTTT. This encodes CASSLRRGAENTEAFF.

The rearrangement links TRBV2 to TRBJ1-3; no clear D. Germline values: CDR1 SNHLY, CDR2 FYNNEI. Trimming took 4 bases from V and 4 from J, leaving 5 bases between them. The CDR3 has 12 amino acids. The chain's CDR3 is CASSAHGNTIYF. The CDR3 region has the DNA TGTGCCAGCAGTGCTCACGGAAACACCATATATTTT.

The V call is TRBV5-1, the J call TRBJ2-5; 7 bases align to TRBD2. CDR3 length: 13 residues. Germline V gene sequence: CDR1 SGHRS, CDR2 YFSETQ. V was pared by 6 bases and J by 5 bases, with 7 bases of the junction left unmatched. The CDR3 DNA reads TGCGCCAGCACCGCCGGGGGGAGGGAGACCCAGTACTTC. Protein product: CASTAGGRETQYF. Combining the CDR3 with reference TRBV5-1 and TRBJ2-5 gives the whole variable domain KAGVTQTPRYLIKTRGQQVTLSCSPISGHRSVSWYQQTPGQGLQFLFEYFSETQRNKGNFPGRFSGRQFSNSRSEMNVSTLELGDSALYLCASTAGGRETQYFGPGTRLLVL.

J is TRBJ2-3 and V is TRBV11-3; weak D call: TRBD2 (5 bases). The length of the CDR3 is 13 residues. The V end was cut by 5 bases, the J end by 6 bases, with 12 bases between. Germline CDR1 is SGHNT and CDR2 is YENEEA. CDR3 sequence reads: CASSQTGLDTQYF. The CDR3 coding sequence is TGTGCCAGCAGCCAGACGGGGTTGGATACGCAGTATTTT.

This chain links TRBV2 with TRBJ2-1, with D possibly matching TRBD2 (5 bases). CDR1 and CDR2 (germline): SNHLY, FYNNEI. Trimming left V 4 bases short and J 4 bases short, with 8 bases between. The CDR3 is 13 residues long. In DNA, the CDR3 is TGTGCCAGCAGTGTAGAGCGGTACAATGAGCAGTTCTTC. As protein: CASSVERYNEQFF.